This T cell receptor (beta chain) was recovered during a study of OX40 agonist ivuxolimab in advanced cancers. Patients with autoimmune history or systemic immunosuppression were excluded. Blood was sampled at baseline, cycle 4 day 1, and cycle 7 day 1. Looked up from germline, CDR1 is MNHEY and CDR2 is SMNVEV (reference sequence). V lost 1 base and J lost 2, with 17 bases in between. The CDR3 runs 17 residues. TCRdb's copy holds only in-frame clones and misses some; the assay was immunoSEQ multiplex PCR. The profile covers about 91,000 clones, with over 75% appearing a single time and 1.5% to 2% taken by the ten largest.

V usage is TRBV27 and J usage is TRBJ1-1; D is undetermined. This clonotype was sampled from an adult with an advanced solid tumor such as melanoma, head and neck, liver or kidney cancer. The source was CD4+ or CD8+ T cells sorted from blood, collected in a trial of the OX40 agonist ivuxolimab. The CDR3 DNA reads TGTGCCAGCAGTTTATTAGGTTTAGCAGGCAAAAACACTGAAGCTTTCTTT. Protein sequence: CASSLLGLAGKNTEAFF.